This T cell receptor (beta chain) was retrieved from a study of preoperative IRX-2 immunotherapy in early breast cancer. The germline V gene has CDR1 MDHEN and CDR2 SYDVKM. The CDR3 has 17 residues. V gave up 6 bases and J gave up 7 bases, with 27 bases separating them. Measured with immunoSEQ multiplex PCR; TCRdb has only the in-frame clones, and not every one. The data hold over 35,000 clones, with about 95% observed a single time. The sample's treatment: preoperative locoregional IRX-2 cytokine immunotherapy. Patients received preoperative, locoregional IRX-2 cytokine immunotherapy in a phase Ib study. This clone was seen just once.

V and J are TRBV28 and TRBJ2-5; a weak D match, TRBD2 (5 bases). Source: tumor tissue, taken after IRX-2 immunotherapy. This TCR came from a human donor with breast cancer. Written as DNA, the CDR3 is TGTGCCAGCAGCCGACTTGACGAGCGAAGGGCCCGGGGGACCCAGTACTTC. It yields the protein CASSRLDERRARGTQYF.